This note documents a single T cell receptor beta chain sequence. This receptor's antigen is unknown. One base away there is no much larger clone; base qualities are not given. The data stem from a study of cytomegalovirus exposure and HLA in healthy donors (dated by TCRdb to 2016 to 2017). About the full investigation: An earlier analysis of approximately 640 of the donors reported about 290 Gb of sequence data and approximately 110 million unique TCR beta sequences from roughly 180 million T cells. Along with the 666-subject first cohort, a separate validation cohort of over a hundred different subjects was used. Class I and class II HLA loci were covered by the typing at four-digit resolution. An earlier analysis of approximately 630 of the donors applied high-throughput TCR beta sequencing to assess whether each TCR beta V gene segment acted as functional or pseudogenic. In a later analysis, previously published TCR beta repertoires from 500 to 750 donors were re-analyzed and high-resolution HLA genotyping was added so that TCR occurrence patterns could be studied. Typing coverage differed by locus: A, B, C, DRB1 and DQB1 were typed in roughly 629-630 donors, DQA1 in approximately 520, DPA1 in 600 to 610, and DPB1 in just under 490. Genome-wide SNP genotypes for about 55% of the roughly 670 donors were used in a later genetic analysis, which treated that subset as a discovery cohort. Roughly 5 DR-DQ haplotypes were handled as single units for association and clustering because linkage in the cohort was strong. The later analysis used no new phenotypic data to find candidate immune exposures, relying instead on TCR beta sequences and their occurrence across donors. Roughly 300 gigabases of sequencing data and approximately 91 million unique TCR sequences made up an early release that covered fewer than 650 HLA-typed donors. The study combined high-throughput TCR immunosequencing, statistical association of individual TCRs with disease status, and machine learning to predict cytomegalovirus infection status. Donor age, sex, ethnicity and CMV serostatus were collected together with the repertoire data. On average, 235,054 unique TCR beta nucleotide sequences were sequenced per donor among a few hundred genotyped donors of the cohort, with about 19% of those sequences being non-productive. The study used immunosequencing to profile the T cell repertoires of approximately 640 subjects and linked those repertoires to cytomegalovirus serostatus. Every repertoire in the discovery cohort had been generated on one and the same sequencing platform. The study was designed to test whether signatures of past pathogen exposure could be identified by cataloging public T cell receptors. Among the roughly 400 genotyped donors, approximately 81% belonged to the genetic ancestry cluster associated with self-reported Caucasian donors. The research as a whole found: In a later analysis, TCR association rates were found to vary across HLA loci, with the most associated TCRs seen for DRB1 alleles and the fewest for HLA-C alleles. In the study, some 180 TCR beta chains were listed as associated with cytomegalovirus. Only TCR beta chains were sequenced in this cohort, and the absence of alpha or paired-chain data limited detectable features. The classifier was reported to diagnose cytomegalovirus status with high specificity and sensitivity in both the original and validation cohorts. The only immune exposure information available for the cohort was CMV serostatus. A cluster of highly shared sequence variants was judged likely to represent a technical artifact of the sequencing pipeline. A further reported finding was that TCR beta sequences accurately predicted the HLA-A and HLA-B alleles for most subjects in the first cohort. The 87-base-pair reads could not distinguish some IMGT-functional V segments, including TRBV6-2 and TRBV6-3, so those segments were excluded. In a later analysis, about 17,000 TCR beta sequences were associated with specific HLA alleles at a false discovery rate of 0.05. Three of the identified cytomegalovirus-associated TCR beta chains were confirmed in vitro to be specific for cytomegalovirus antigens. While some public TCRs were present in many individuals, most TCR sequences turned up only very rarely across donors. Because counts were too low, 15 to 20 rarely observed V segments, including chromosome 9 orphons, were excluded from the earlier analysis of 500 to 700 of the donors. Strong co-occurrence of HLA alleles, especially DR and DQ, made assigning TCR associations to individual alleles difficult. A later analysis found that most CMV-associated TCR beta chains appeared HLA-restricted, with HLA associations seemingly driven largely by CMV exposure. Sequencing depth was assumed to be roughly uniform across donors in the presence/absence analyses, though that assumption may not hold. In a later analysis, HLA-associated TCR beta chains showed more clonal expansion and lower generation probabilities than non-associated chains that were equally common. Because HLA typing was missing for some donors at each locus, association tests included only the typed subset. In an earlier analysis of approximately 590 of the donors, most TCR beta V segments were observed in productive rearrangements about 90% or about 30% of the time, broadly matching IMGT annotations. Correlated functional status among segregating V segments might be attributable to linkage disequilibrium, but an unknown experimental factor could not be ruled out. In a later analysis, several top co-occurrence clusters were reported to appear linked to parvovirus B19, influenza, CMV and Epstein-Barr virus. According to a later genetic analysis, donors in an Asian-associated ancestry cluster had fewer N-insertions in productive TCRs than the approximately 630-donor mean. In a later genetic analysis, a missense DCLRE1C variant was associated with V-gene and J-gene trimming of TCR beta chains, and the association was replicated in an independent cohort. It was suggested by the authors that the approach could potentially be generalized to other disease states and immunological phenotypes.

The cohort was made up of around 720 healthy bone marrow donors. At the time of sampling, all cohort members were nominally healthy, though unrecorded immune exposures were likely present. The donor tested CMV seronegative and was one of the 352 seronegative cohort members. Each donor provided a peripheral blood sample, and peripheral blood mononuclear cells were used for TCR beta sequencing. The Qiagen DNeasy Blood Extraction Kit was used to extract genomic DNA from the blood cell samples. Cut back by 1 base and 3 bases, the V and J ends lie 5 bases apart. The CDR1 and CDR2 encoded by the germline V gene are KGHSH and LQKENI. Measured from the cysteine to the phenylalanine, the CDR3 is 13 residues long. The only DNA kept is the CDR3, 39 bases in frame from the first base. Libraries came from the immunoSEQ multiplex PCR assay. For the multiplex PCR, a mixture combining 60 forward primers for TCR Vbeta segments and 13 reverse primers for TCR Jbeta segments was used. Amplification of the CDR3 region of rearranged TCR beta genes was performed with a multiplex PCR assay on genomic DNA. On the Illumina HiSeq System, the amplified TCR beta libraries were sequenced as 87-base-pair reads. For the original study's pipeline: In a later analysis, tens of millions of unique TCR beta chains were counted across the approximately 640 repertoires, and approximately 11 million of these chains were shared by at least two donors. To remove PCR and sequencing errors, raw reads were error-corrected and collapsed into unique sequences using a nearest-neighbor algorithm that merged closely related sequences. Alignment of CDR3 sequences to IMGT reference sequences was used to assign V, D and J gene segments. For a sequence to be retained, a match of at least six nucleotides was required to both a V gene segment and a J gene segment. A rearrangement was called productive if the CDR3 had no stop codons and remained in frame with V and J, and every other rearrangement was called non-productive. CDR3 was defined by IMGT convention, running from the second conserved V-encoded cysteine to the conserved J-encoded phenylalanine. The earlier analysis of some 600 of the donors excluded sequences that lacked an unambiguous match to a single V gene segment. An earlier analysis of several hundred of the donors called V segments functional above 56.7% productive rearrangements and segregating when the between-donor standard deviation exceeded 5%. A statistical classification framework was developed to diagnose cytomegalovirus status using the catalog of TCR beta chain sequences. In a later analysis, V and J genes were assigned by comparing TCR nucleotide sequences against IMGT/GENE-DB human TR gene sequences. In a later analysis, CDR3 sequences and most-parsimonious VDJ recombination scenarios were assigned using the TCRdist pipeline. In a later analysis, every TCR beta chain was defined by the combination of its CDR3 amino acid sequence and its V-gene family, and reads without a unique V-gene family were dropped. As a way to deal with suspected cross-contamination and a sequencing artifact, a later analysis dropped hundreds of nucleotide sequences that were highly shared and had low generation probability. In a later analysis, a clonal expansion index was calculated for each public chain from normalized within-repertoire ranks of inferred template counts. In a later analysis, generation probabilities were computed using a VDJ recombination model fitted to out-of-frame rearrangements, and the results were checked against IGoR. A later analysis scored TCR-TCR, TCR-HLA and TCR-CMV co-occurrence with hypergeometric tests, applying a repertoire-size bias correction to TCR pairs. A later analysis estimated false discovery rates by permuting HLA or CMV assignments 20 times. In a later analysis, co-occurring TCRs were grouped with DBSCAN, and TCRdist sequence similarity was added when clustering was performed within HLA-allele-positive subsets. Repertoires with fewer than 30,000 or more than 120,000 public chains, plus five repertoires with anomalous nucleotide sharing, were excluded from co-occurrence clustering. TCRdb stores this immuneACCESS table with in-frame sequences only. Part of the clones is absent; in the studies checked, under half of the shortfall reflects unresolved V genes, and no reason is known for the rest. For V, J and clone size, that table is used; D and trimming come from the DNA. For this sample the table gives roughly 220,000 clones, of which more than 65% were detected only once. The top ten clones comprise roughly 1.5% of the sample.

The source material was PBMCs. This clonotype was obtained from a man aged 50-60 years in good health and CMV-seronegative. The V and J genes are TRBV18 and TRBJ2-3; the D segment could be TRBD2, given 5 matching bases. The sequenced DNA is TGTGCCAGCTCACCACGGGAGACAGATACGCAGTATTTT. Its translation reads: CASSPRETDTQYF.